These T cell receptor beta chains were read from a single sample in a study of PD-L1 blockade in urothelial cancer. This table comes from immunoSEQ multiplex PCR, and its TCRdb copy is limited to in-frame clones, with some not included. The sample lists 1,500 to 2,000 clones, 33% seen once, with 35% in the top ten. Source: tumor tissue, taken before atezolizumab (anti-PD-L1) treatment. The receptor source for this set is a man between 60 and 75 years old with urothelial cancer. Both conserved end residues are part of each CDR3. A D gene is named only where the DNA matches it firmly. Size is stated for part of the rows, as once, few or many counts, or as a class when the clone is expanded.

once	TRBJ2-1	TRBD2	18	TRBV18	CASSPRAGTSRGGDEQFF
.	TRBJ2-3	TRBD2	16	TRBV28	CASSLWAGELPDTQYF
few	TRBJ2-7	TRBD1	16	TRBV7-6	CASSLSGTGGLYEQYF
.	TRBJ2-7	TRBD1	12	TRBV29-1	CSVRDRVWEQYF
.	TRBJ2-3	.	12	TRBV10-1	CASSAGTNTQYF
.	TRBJ2-1	TRBD1	15	TRBV5-1	CASSTDRVSYNEQFF
.	TRBJ2-7	.	12	TRBV2	CASSLSGYEQYF
.	TRBJ2-2	.	12	TRBV28	CASSWGAGELFF
once	TRBJ1-5	.	15	TRBV14	CASSQVPQSNQPQHF
few	TRBJ1-6	.	16	TRBV30	CAWMMDASSYNSPLHF
.	TRBJ1-5	.	13	TRBV18	CASSPQSNQPQHF
.	TRBJ2-7	.	13	TRBV12-5	CASGLVRGYEQYF
.	TRBJ1-5	.	12	TRBV19	CASSIGNQPQHF
.	TRBJ2-7	TRBD1	14	TRBV5-1	CASSSGTGIRVQYF
.	TRBJ2-1	.	15	TRBV18	CASSPAGYSYNEQFF
many	TRBJ1-2	.	16	TRBV1	CASSQGTGIRGYGYTF
few	TRBJ1-6	.	14	TRBV30	CAWSVPGSVTPSHF
.	TRBJ2-6	TRBD1	19	TRBV19	CASSPKGTGATSGANVLTF
few	TRBJ1-5	.	14	TRBV9	CASSPGDYNQPQHF
few	TRBJ2-1	TRBD2	16	TRBV11-3	CASSLTASGGFHEQFF
.	TRBJ2-3	TRBD2	15	TRBV30	CAWSRGEGRTDTQYF
few	TRBJ2-2	.	13	TRBV9	CASSVADTGELFF
.	TRBJ1-2	.	13	TRBV14	CASSQGSGYGYTF
.	TRBJ1-2	TRBD1	14	TRBV29-1	CSVPRTGSNYGYTF
.	TRBJ2-2	.	14	TRBV6-8	CASSYGGGIGELFF
few	TRBJ1-3	.	14	TRBV30	CAWSGTISGNTIYF
.	TRBJ1-3	.	14	TRBV28	CAVAKGGSGNTIYF
many	TRBJ1-5	.	14	TRBV6-1	CASSEAGGNQPQHF
.	TRBJ2-5	.	14	TRBV19	CASSIPRVLETQYF
few	TRBJ1-3	.	13	TRBV12-5	CASNLNSGNTIYF
few	TRBJ2-7	TRBD1	15	TRBV19	CASSIAGQEAYEQYF
once	TRBJ2-7	TRBD1	15	TRBV18	CASSPGTGDPYEQYF
.	TRBJ1-6	.	16	TRBV15	CATSRDRGLWNSPLHF
.	TRBJ1-2	.	14	TRBV15	CATSRDRVSYGYTF
.	TRBJ2-7	TRBD1	16	TRBV19	CASSIVPRTGAYEQYF
.	TRBJ1-1	.	13	TRBV28	CASSLPKWAEAFF
.	TRBJ2-7	.	14	TRBV19	CASSLRQRSYEQYF
.	TRBJ1-4	.	15	TRBV30	CVLTEGNGEGGKLFF
medium-sized	TRBJ2-2	.	14	TRBV11-3	CASSPQGGTGELFF
.	TRBJ2-2	.	14	TRBV9	CASRQTENTGELFF
few	TRBJ2-7	.	13	TRBV28	CASNAPGSYEQYF
few	TRBJ1-2	TRBD1	15	TRBV6-4	CASSSRRTGAHGYTF
.	TRBJ2-2	TRBD2	19	TRBV18	CASSALRSGGNANTGELFF
few	TRBJ2-5	.	16	TRBV11-3	CASSLELGPTDETQYF
.	TRBJ2-2	.	14	TRBV9	CASSLSGFTGELFF
medium-sized	TRBJ2-7	TRBD1	14	TRBV9	CASSPWTGLDEQYF
.	TRBJ1-4	TRBD1	15	TRBV5-1	CASSLMGQGNEKLFF
few	TRBJ2-7	.	17	TRBV23-1	CASSQNPPGRPWGEQYF
.	TRBJ2-1	TRBD1	14	TRBV19	CASRTTGAHNEQFF
.	TRBJ1-5	.	14	TRBV19	CASSTARQNQPQHF
.	TRBJ1-5	.	13	TRBV19	CASEIRDDQPQHF
few	TRBJ2-3	TRBD1	15	TRBV10-2	CASSDYRGRTDTQYF
.	TRBJ2-6	TRBD1	16	TRBV28	CASSSPGQSGANVLTF
.	TRBJ1-4	.	12	TRBV2	CASRTSGEKLFF
.	TRBJ2-6	.	16	TRBV23-1	CASSQSWFPGANVLTF
medium-sized	TRBJ2-3	.	15	TRBV11-3	CASSLDGTSTDTQYF
.	TRBJ1-2	TRBD1	15	TRBV28	CASTLRGRGRPGYTF
many	TRBJ2-1	TRBD1	15	TRBV11-3	CASSRDRGPYNEQFF
few	TRBJ1-1	.	13	TRBV6-8	CAIGGRLNTEAFF
.	TRBJ2-1	TRBD2	19	TRBV9	CASSVALLAGGRHLHEQFF